The T cell receptor beta chain described here comes from a study of blood T cell repertoires in COVID-19. Sequencing was performed with immunoSEQ multiplex PCR; in TCRdb, only in-frame clones are kept and a portion is missing. Of around 140,000 clones in the sample, about 80% are singletons; the top ten hold approximately 15%. This CDR3 contains 13 residues. The V end lost 4 bases, the J end lost 4 bases, and 12 bases lay between the germline ends. Per the germline V gene, CDR1 is SGHDT and CDR2 is YYEEEE. What was sequenced was peripheral blood. This receptor was obtained from a man aged 45-60 years with acute or convalescent COVID-19. This sequence joins TRBV5-6 and TRBJ2-7, with D maybe TRBD1 (6 bases). CDR3 in DNA: TGTGCCAGCAGCCCCTCGGACAGATACGAGCAGTACGTC. Translated: CASSPSDRYEQYV.